Included here is one T cell receptor beta chain sequence, with context. The germline CDR1 and CDR2 sequences are SGHAT and FQDESV (reference sequence). V was shortened by 5 bases and J by 6 bases, with 17 bases between the two germline ends. The CDR3 is 14 amino acids. This specimen belongs to a study of blood T cell repertoires in COVID-19. Enrollment of patients from Seattle took place during active infection, with longitudinal follow-up. Measured with immunoSEQ multiplex PCR; TCRdb has only the in-frame clones, and not every one. The profile shows approximately 90,000 clones, 89% of them singletons.

The sequencing input was peripheral blood. The rearrangement uses TRBV11-1 and TRBJ2-7, with D perhaps TRBD2 (5 bases). This sequence originates from a man between 60 and 75 years old with COVID-19, enrolled during active disease. The CDR3 loop reads CASSPGGNRREQYF. In DNA form, the CDR3 reads TGTGCCAGCAGCCCAGGAGGTAACCGGCGCGAGCAGTACTTC. The complete variable domain, with remaining parts taken from reference TRBV11-1 and TRBJ2-7, reads EAEVAQSPRYKITEKSQAVAFWCDPISGHATLYWYRQILGQGPELLVQFQDESVVDDSQLPKDRFSAERLKGVDSTLKIQPAELGDSAMYLCASSPGGNRREQYFGPGTRLTVT.